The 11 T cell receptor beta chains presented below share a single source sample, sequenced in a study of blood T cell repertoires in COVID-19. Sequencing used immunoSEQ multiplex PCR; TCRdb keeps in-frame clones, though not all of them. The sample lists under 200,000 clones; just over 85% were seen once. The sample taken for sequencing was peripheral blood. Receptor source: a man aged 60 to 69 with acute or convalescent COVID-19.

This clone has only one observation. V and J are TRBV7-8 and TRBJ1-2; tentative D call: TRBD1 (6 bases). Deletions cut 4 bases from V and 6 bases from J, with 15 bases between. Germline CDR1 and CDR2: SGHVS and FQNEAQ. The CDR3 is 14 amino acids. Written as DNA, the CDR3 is TGTGCCAGCAGCTCTAGGTTGGGGGCAGATGGCTACACCTTC. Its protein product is CASSSRLGADGYTF.

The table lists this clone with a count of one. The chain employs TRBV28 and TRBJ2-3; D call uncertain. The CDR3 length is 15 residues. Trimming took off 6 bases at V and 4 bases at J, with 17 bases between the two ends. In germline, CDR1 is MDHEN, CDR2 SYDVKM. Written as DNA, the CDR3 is TGTGCCAGCAGCCTGACTGAGGTAGTCGCAGATACGCAGTATTTT. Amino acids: CASSLTEVVADTQYF. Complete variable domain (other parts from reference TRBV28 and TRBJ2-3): DVKVTQSSRYLVKRTGEKVFLECVQDMDHENMFWYRQDPGLGLRLIYFSYDVKMKEKGDIPEGYSVSREKKERFSLILESASTNQTSMYLCASSLTEVVADTQYFGPGTRLTVL.

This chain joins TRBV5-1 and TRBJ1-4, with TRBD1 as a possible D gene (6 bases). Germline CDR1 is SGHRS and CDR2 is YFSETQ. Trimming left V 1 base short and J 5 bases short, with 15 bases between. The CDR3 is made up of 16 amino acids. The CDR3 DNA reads TGCGCCAGCAGCTTGAACCCACAGGGAACCAATGAAAAACTGTTTTTT. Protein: CASSLNPQGTNEKLFF.

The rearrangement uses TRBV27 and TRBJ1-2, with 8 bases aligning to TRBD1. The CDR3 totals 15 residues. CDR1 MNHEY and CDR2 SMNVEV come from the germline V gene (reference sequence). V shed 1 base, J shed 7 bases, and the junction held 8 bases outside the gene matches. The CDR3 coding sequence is TGTGCCAGCAGTTTATTAGGACAGGGTTCGGCTGGCTACACCTTC. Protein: CASSLLGQGSAGYTF.

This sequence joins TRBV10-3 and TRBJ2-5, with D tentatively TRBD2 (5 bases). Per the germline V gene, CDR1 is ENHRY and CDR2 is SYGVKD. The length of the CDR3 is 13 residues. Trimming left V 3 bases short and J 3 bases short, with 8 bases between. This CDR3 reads CAISEQAEETQYF. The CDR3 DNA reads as TGTGCCATCAGTGAACAAGCGGAAGAGACCCAGTACTTC.

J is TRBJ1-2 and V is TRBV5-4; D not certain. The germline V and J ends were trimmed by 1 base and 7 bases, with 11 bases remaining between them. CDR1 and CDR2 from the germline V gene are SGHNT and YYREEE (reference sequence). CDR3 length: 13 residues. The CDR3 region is CASSLSASGGYTF. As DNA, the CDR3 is TGTGCCAGCAGCTTGAGTGCCAGCGGTGGCTACACCTTC.

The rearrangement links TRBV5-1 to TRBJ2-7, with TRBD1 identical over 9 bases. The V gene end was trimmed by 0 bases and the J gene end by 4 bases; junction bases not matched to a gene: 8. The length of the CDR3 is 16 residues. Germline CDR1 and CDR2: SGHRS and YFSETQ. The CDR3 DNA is TGCGCCAGCAGCTTGGAAATTTCGGGACAGGGTTACGAGCAGTACTTC. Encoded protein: CASSLEISGQGYEQYF.

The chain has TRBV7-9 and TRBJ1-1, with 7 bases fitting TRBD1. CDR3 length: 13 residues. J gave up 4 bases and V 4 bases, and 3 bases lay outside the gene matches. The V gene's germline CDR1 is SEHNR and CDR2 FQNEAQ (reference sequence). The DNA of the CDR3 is TGTGCCAGCAGCTCCTACAGGGGCACTGAAGCTTTCTTT. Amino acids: CASSSYRGTEAFF. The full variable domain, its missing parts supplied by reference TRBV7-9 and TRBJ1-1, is DTGVSQNPRHKITKRGQNVTFRCDPISEHNRLYWYRQTLGQGPEFLTYFQNEAQLEKSRLLSDRFSAERPKGSFSTLEIQRTEQGDSAMYLCASSSYRGTEAFFGQGTRLTVV.

CDR3 loop: CASSVTGGNEKLFF. CDR3 DNA: TGTGCCAGCAGCGTAACAGGGGGGAATGAAAAACTGTTTTTT. The rearrangement uses TRBV9 and TRBJ1-4, with TRBD1 identical over 8 bases. The CDR3 is 14 residues long. Germline CDR1 SGDLS, CDR2 YYNGEE. With V trimmed by 1 base and J by 5 bases, 1 base remained unmatched.

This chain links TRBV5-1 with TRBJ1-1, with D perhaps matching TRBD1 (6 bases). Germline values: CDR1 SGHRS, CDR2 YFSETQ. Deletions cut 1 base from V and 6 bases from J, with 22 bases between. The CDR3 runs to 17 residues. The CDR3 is CASSLLGGLLSVAEAFF. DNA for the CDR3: TGCGCCAGCAGCTTGTTGGGGGGGCTTCTTTCGGTCGCTGAAGCTTTCTTT.

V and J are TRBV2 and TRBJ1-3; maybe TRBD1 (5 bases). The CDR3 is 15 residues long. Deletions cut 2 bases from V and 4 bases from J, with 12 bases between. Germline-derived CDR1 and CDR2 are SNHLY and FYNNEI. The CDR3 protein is CASSESGGVGNTIYF. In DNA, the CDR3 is TGTGCCAGCAGTGAATCGGGAGGGGTAGGAAACACCATATATTTT.